This TCR beta chain is drawn from a study of CD8 T cells in ankylosing spondylitis. About this clonotype itself: Antigen: not known.

Whole-study findings and limits: Ankylosing spondylitis blood appeared to carry a characteristic TCR beta motif of seven to nine highly homologous variants. Some of these motif variants have turned up before, in reports on reactive arthritis synovial fluid and blood. According to the report, clones linked to the disease were significantly enriched in matched synovial fluid samples taken from ankylosing spondylitis patients. Disease-linked clones bore a CD8+ phenotype, appearing relatively rarely in peripheral blood.

The germline V gene has CDR1 MGHRA and CDR2 YSYEKL. Trimming stripped 3 bases from V and 4 bases from J, with 12 bases between. CDR3 length: 14 amino acids. For TCR beta, libraries came from quantitative 5'-RACE with molecular barcodes. Via MiXCR, TCRdb re-called the 5' RACE reads, giving one row per CDR3 protein. Here the sample spans approximately 440,000 distinct CDR3 sequences, 17% being singletons. This TCR derives from a male donor with ankylosing spondylitis. The chain carries TRBV4-1 and TRBJ2-5; no definite D call. The sequenced sample was blood, either unsorted or a sorted T cell fraction (not recorded which). The CDR3 DNA follows: TGCGCCAGCAGCCACCCGGGCAACAGAGAGACCCAGTACTTC. It codes for CASSHPGNRETQYF.